This is a list of T cell receptor beta chains from one sample in a study of tumor-infiltrating lymphocytes in localized non-small cell lung cancer. This table comes from immunoSEQ multiplex PCR, and its TCRdb copy is limited to in-frame clones, with some not included. The sample includes over 7,000 clones, roughly three quarters of them seen just once. What was sequenced was uninvolved lung tissue not adjacent to the tumor. The receptors here all came from a human donor with non-small cell lung cancer. CDR3s include the opening cysteine and the closing phenylalanine or tryptophan. A D gene is named only where the DNA matches it firmly. Clone size is not always given. Where it is, it says once, few, many or a class for expanded clones.

.,TRBV4-2,TRBJ1-4,TRBD1,TGTGCCAGCAGCCAAGTACTGGGACAGGGTCTGAGGAGACTGTTTTTT,CASSQVLGQGLRRLFF
.,TRBV4-2,TRBJ1-6,.,TGTGCCAGCAGCCAAGCACAGGGAAATTCACCCCTCCACTTT,CASSQAQGNSPLHF
.,TRBV11-2,TRBJ2-7,.,TGTGCCAGCAGCTCTTGGGGACAACCCTACGAGCAGTACTTC,CASSSWGQPYEQYF
few,TRBV9,TRBJ1-1,.,TGTGCCAGCAGCGTAGACGGTGACACTGAAGCTTTCTTT,CASSVDGDTEAFF
few,TRBV5-6,TRBJ2-3,TRBD2,TGTGCCAGCAGCGGGGGACTAGCGGGAGCCGGTAGCACAGATACGCAGTATTTT,CASSGGLAGAGSTDTQYF
once,TRBV30,TRBJ2-2,.,TGTGCCTGGAGTAGGTTCGCCGGGGAGCTGTTTTTT,CAWSRFAGELFF
.,TRBV19,TRBJ1-1,TRBD1,TGTGCCAGTACGGGCTCCCGGGACAGGATGAAGATGAACACTGAAGCTTTCTTT,CASTGSRDRMKMNTEAFF
.,TRBV14,TRBJ2-2,TRBD2,TGTGCCAGCAGTCTAGCGGGCTACACCGGGGAGCTGTTTTTT,CASSLAGYTGELFF
.,TRBV14,TRBJ2-7,TRBD2,TGTGCCAGCAGCCAAGGACCGGCGGGGGAGCCCTGGGGCGAGCAGTACTTC,CASSQGPAGEPWGEQYF
.,TRBV7-9,TRBJ1-2,TRBD1,TGTGCCAGCAGATTTGACGGGACAGGGCACTATGGCTACACCTTC,CASRFDGTGHYGYTF
.,TRBV18,TRBJ1-4,.,TGTGCCAGCTCCCGACAGGATAATGAAAAACTGTTTTTT,CASSRQDNEKLFF
once,TRBV27,TRBJ2-7,.,TGTGCCAGCAGTTTAGCTAGCGTCTCCTACGAGCAGTACTTC,CASSLASVSYEQYF
.,TRBV2,TRBJ1-4,TRBD1,TGTGCCAGCAGGGACAGGGGGTTCGGTAATGAAAAACTGTTTTTT,CASRDRGFGNEKLFF
.,TRBV19,TRBJ1-5,.,TGTGCCAGTAGTACTGGGGGAGGAGGCAATCAGCCCCAGCATTTT,CASSTGGGGNQPQHF
.,TRBV9,TRBJ2-7,.,TGTGCCAGCAGCCCTAACTTTAGGGAACAGTACTTC,CASSPNFREQYF
.,TRBV14,TRBJ1-2,.,TGTGCCAGCAGCCCAAAAGGTGAATTGGCTAGGGGCTACACCTTC,CASSPKGELARGYTF
.,TRBV27,TRBJ1-5,.,TGTGCCAGCAAGAGTAGCAATCAGCCCCAGCATTTT,CASKSSNQPQHF
.,TRBV5-6,TRBJ2-6,.,TGTGCCAGCAGCCCCGGATGGGGGGAACGGGCCAACGTCCTGACTTTC,CASSPGWGERANVLTF
.,TRBV6-6,TRBJ1-1,TRBD1,TGTGCCAGCAGTTCTATAACAGGGGACACTGAAGCTTTCTTT,CASSSITGDTEAFF
few,TRBV4-1,TRBJ2-1,TRBD2,TGCGCCAGCAGCCCGGGCCCGGGGGGCAATGAGCAGTTCTTC,CASSPGPGGNEQFF
once,TRBV29-1,TRBJ2-7,TRBD1,TGCAGCGCCAGTGGGGGACAGGGTGAGGAATACGAGCAGTACTTC,CSASGGQGEEYEQYF
once,TRBV5-4,TRBJ1-1,.,TGTGCCAGCAGTCCCGTTCAGGGTGGAGTGACTGAAGCTTTCTTT,CASSPVQGGVTEAFF
.,TRBV7-8,TRBJ2-1,.,TGTGCCAGCAGCCACCCGGGTGGGGCAAGCTCCTACAATGAGCAGTTCTTC,CASSHPGGASSYNEQFF
.,TRBV11-2,TRBJ2-7,TRBD1,TGTGCCAGCAGCCCGCTTGGGGACTACGGGACAGGGAAAAACGAGCAGTACTTC,CASSPLGDYGTGKNEQYF
.,TRBV27,TRBJ2-2,.,TGTGCCAGCAGTCTCCTCGAGACCACCGGGGAGCTGTTTTTT,CASSLLETTGELFF
.,TRBV5-1,TRBJ2-3,.,TGCGCCAGCAGCGGGATCGATACTAGCACAGATACGCAGTATTTT,CASSGIDTSTDTQYF
.,TRBV14,TRBJ2-7,.,TGTGCCAGCAGCCAAGATAACGTCGTATCGTACGAGCAGTACTTC,CASSQDNVVSYEQYF
few,TRBV4-1,TRBJ1-5,.,TGCGCCAGCAGCCAAGCCTGGGGAGAACCCAATCAGCCCCAGCATTTT,CASSQAWGEPNQPQHF
.,TRBV5-1,TRBJ2-3,TRBD2,TGCGCCAGCAGCTTGGGACTAGCGGTTAGCACAGATACGCAGTATTTT,CASSLGLAVSTDTQYF
.,TRBV27,TRBJ2-1,.,TGTGCCAGCAGTTTATCAGGGGACAATGAGCAGTTCTTC,CASSLSGDNEQFF
.,TRBV7-2,TRBJ1-2,TRBD1,TGTGCCAGCAGCTTAGGCTTTTGGACAGGGAGCTACACCTTC,CASSLGFWTGSYTF
.,TRBV20-1,TRBJ1-1,.,TGCAGTCCCGTTTGGAACACTGAAGCTTTCTTT,CSPVWNTEAFF
.,TRBV4-1,TRBJ2-7,TRBD2,TGCGCCAGCAGCCAAGGGACTAGCGGGAGAGCCTACGAGCAGTACTTC,CASSQGTSGRAYEQYF
.,TRBV7-2,TRBJ1-2,.,TGTGCCAGCAGCCTCTCTAGTGGAGGGGGAGGGGGCTACACCTTC,CASSLSSGGGGGYTF
.,TRBV7-9,TRBJ1-2,.,TGTGCCAGCAGCTTAGCGCAGCGATGGGATGGCTACACCTTC,CASSLAQRWDGYTF
.,TRBV5-1,TRBJ2-7,.,TGCGCCAGCAGCCCCCAGGGGGGTATGAACGAGCAGTACTTC,CASSPQGGMNEQYF
.,TRBV2,TRBJ2-2,TRBD2,TGTGCCAGCAAATGGGAGGGCGGGGAGCTGTTTTTT,CASKWEGGELFF
.,TRBV5-1,TRBJ2-1,.,TGCGCCAGCAGCCTAGGCGGGGATGAGCAGTTCTTC,CASSLGGDEQFF
few,TRBV5-6,TRBJ1-1,TRBD1,TGTGCCAGCAGCTGGGGACAGGGGTGGCGGACTGAAGCTTTCTTT,CASSWGQGWRTEAFF
.,TRBV2,TRBJ1-5,.,TGTGCCAGCGAAGCGGAGGCCAATCAGCCCCAGCATTTT,CASEAEANQPQHF
.,TRBV28,TRBJ2-7,.,TGTGCCAGCAGGATGACACCGAACTACGAGCAGTACTTC,CASRMTPNYEQYF
.,TRBV19,TRBJ2-5,.,TGTGCCAGTAGTGAAGACCAAGAGACCCAGTACTTC,CASSEDQETQYF
.,TRBV27,TRBJ2-6,.,TGTGCCAGCAGTTTCTCTGGGGCCAACGTCCTGACTTTC,CASSFSGANVLTF
.,TRBV7-2,TRBJ2-5,TRBD2,TGTGCCAGCAGCCACCCGCGGGGGGCCCAAGAGACCCAGTACTTC,CASSHPRGAQETQYF
once,TRBV5-5,TRBJ1-2,TRBD1,TGTGCCAGCAGCTTGTACACAGGGGTTGAAGGCTACACCTTC,CASSLYTGVEGYTF
.,TRBV30,TRBJ2-5,TRBD2,TGTGCCTGGACCATCGGGACTAGGAGGGAGACCCAGTACTTC,CAWTIGTRRETQYF